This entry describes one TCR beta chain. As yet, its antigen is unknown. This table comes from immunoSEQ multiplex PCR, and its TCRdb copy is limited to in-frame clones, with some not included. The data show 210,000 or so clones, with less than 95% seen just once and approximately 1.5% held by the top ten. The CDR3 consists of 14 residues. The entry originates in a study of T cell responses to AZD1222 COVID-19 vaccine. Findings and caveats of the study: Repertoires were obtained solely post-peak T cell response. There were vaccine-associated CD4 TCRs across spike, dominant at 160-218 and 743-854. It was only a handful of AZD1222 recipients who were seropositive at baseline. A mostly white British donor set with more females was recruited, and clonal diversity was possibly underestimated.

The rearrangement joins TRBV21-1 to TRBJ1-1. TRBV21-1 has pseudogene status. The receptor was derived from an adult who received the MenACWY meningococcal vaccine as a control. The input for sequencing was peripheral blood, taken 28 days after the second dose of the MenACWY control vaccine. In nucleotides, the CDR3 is TGTGCCAGCAGTCCCCACCGGGGTATCCCTGAAGCTTTCTTT. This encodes CASSPHRGIPEAFF.